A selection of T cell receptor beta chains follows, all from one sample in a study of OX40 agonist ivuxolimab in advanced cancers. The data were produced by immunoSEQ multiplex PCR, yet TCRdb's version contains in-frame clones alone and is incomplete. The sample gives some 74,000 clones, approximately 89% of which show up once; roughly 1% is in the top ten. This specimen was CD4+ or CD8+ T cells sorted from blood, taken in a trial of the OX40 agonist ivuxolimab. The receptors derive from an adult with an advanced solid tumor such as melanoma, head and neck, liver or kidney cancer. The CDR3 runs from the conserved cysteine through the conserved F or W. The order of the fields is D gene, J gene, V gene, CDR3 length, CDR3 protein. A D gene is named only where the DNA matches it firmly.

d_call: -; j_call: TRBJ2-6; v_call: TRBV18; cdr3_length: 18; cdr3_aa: CASSPRRDPSSGANVLTF
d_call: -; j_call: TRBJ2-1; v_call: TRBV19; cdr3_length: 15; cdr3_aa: CASSIEGSSYNEQFF
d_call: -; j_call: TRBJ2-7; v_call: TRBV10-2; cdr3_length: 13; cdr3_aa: CASTKTPPYEQYF
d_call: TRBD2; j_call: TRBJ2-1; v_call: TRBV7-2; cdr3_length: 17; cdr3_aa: CASSPDQGSGSFNEQFF
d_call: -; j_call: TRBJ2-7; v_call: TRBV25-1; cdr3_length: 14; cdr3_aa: CASSESGSFYEQYF
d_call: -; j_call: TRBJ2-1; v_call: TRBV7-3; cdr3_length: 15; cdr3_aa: CASSLPGGAGNEQFF
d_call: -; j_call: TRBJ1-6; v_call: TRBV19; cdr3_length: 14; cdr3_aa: CASRPTSYNSPLHF
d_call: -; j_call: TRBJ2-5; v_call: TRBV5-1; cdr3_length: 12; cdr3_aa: CASSSPQETQYF
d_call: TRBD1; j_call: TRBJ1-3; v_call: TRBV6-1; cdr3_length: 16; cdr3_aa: CASSEYVGQGVDTIYF
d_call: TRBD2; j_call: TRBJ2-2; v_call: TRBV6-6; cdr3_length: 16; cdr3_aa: CASTGLAGANTGELFF
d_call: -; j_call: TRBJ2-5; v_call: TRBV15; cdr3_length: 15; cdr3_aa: CATSEWQKWQETQYF
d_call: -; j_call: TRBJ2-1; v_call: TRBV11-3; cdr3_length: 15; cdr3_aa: CASSFVLSRDNEQFF
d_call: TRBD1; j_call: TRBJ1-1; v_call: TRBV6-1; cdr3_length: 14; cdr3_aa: CASSPGTGGTEAFF
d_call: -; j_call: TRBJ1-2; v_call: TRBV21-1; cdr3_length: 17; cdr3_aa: CASSKKTPGQGRGGYTF
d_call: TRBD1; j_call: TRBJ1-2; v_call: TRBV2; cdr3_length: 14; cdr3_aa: CASSVDRGLGGYTF
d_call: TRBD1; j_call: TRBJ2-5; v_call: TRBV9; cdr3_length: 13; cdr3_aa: CASNQGVGETQYF
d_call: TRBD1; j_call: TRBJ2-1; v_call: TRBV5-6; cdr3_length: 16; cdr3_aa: CASSKTGGPTYNEQFF
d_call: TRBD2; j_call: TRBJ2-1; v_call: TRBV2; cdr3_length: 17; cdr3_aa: CASMPRVLAGGHDEQFF
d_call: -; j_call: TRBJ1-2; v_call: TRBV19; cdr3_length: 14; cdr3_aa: CASTSVGANYGYTF
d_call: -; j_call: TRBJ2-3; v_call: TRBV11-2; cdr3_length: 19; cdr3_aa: CASSGAWGFESAFTDTQYF
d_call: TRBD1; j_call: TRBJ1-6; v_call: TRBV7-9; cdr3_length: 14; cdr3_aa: CASTGTAPNSPLHF
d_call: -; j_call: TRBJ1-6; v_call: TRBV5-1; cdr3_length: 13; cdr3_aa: CASSFTWMSPLHF
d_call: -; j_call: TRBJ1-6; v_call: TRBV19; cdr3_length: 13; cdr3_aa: CASRERAQSPLHF
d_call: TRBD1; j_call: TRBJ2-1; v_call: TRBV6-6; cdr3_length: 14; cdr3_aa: CASSSPGQNNEQFF
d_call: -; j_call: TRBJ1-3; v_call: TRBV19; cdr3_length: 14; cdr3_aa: CASISGGAGNTIYF
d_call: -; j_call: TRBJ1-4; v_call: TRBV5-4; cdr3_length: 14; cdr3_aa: CASSIQDFNEKLFF
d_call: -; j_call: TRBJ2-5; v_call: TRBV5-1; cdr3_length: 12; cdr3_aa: CASSTDMETQYF
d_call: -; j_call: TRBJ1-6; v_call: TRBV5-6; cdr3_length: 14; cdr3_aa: CASSNRVGEVSLHF
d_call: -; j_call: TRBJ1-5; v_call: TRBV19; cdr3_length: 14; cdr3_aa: CASSPGRSNQPQHF
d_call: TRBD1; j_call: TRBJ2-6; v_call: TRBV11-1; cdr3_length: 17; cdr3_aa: CASGGQGASPGANVLTF